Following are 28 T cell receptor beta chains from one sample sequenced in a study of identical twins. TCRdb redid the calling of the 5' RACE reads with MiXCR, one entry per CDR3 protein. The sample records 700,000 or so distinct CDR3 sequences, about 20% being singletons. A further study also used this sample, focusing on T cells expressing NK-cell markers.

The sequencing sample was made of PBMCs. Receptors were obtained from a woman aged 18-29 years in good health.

The CDR3 coding sequence is TGTGCCAGCACCCCAAGGAATACGGAGAATGAAAAACTGTTTTTT. Translating it yields CASTPRNTENEKLFF. J is TRBJ1-4 and V is TRBV6-1; D call uncertain. The V gene lost 7 bases and the J gene lost 5 bases, with 17 bases spanning the gap. CDR1 is MNHNS and CDR2 is SASEGT in the germline V gene. The CDR3 loop spans 15 amino acids.

CDR3 in amino acids: CAIRTGGYEQYF. The CDR3, as DNA: TGTGCCATCAGGACAGGCGGATACGAGCAGTACTTC. The chain employs TRBV10-3 and TRBJ2-7, with a weak D call TRBD1 (6 bases). V dropped 6 bases and J dropped 4 bases, with 10 bases sitting between them. Germline V lookup: CDR1 ENHRY, CDR2 SYGVKD. The CDR3 is 12 residues long.

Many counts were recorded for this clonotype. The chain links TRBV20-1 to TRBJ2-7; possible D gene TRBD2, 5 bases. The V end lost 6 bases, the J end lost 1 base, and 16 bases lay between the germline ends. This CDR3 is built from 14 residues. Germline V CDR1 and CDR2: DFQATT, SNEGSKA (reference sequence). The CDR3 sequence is CSAVRVASSYEQYF. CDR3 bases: TGCAGTGCCGTGAGGGTAGCGAGTTCCTACGAGCAGTACTTC.

DNA for the CDR3: TGTGCCAGCAGCTTATTGGGCAGGCAGAGCGAGCAGTACTTC. Protein: CASSLLGRQSEQYF. This rearrangement joins TRBV7-2 to TRBJ2-7; no definite D call. The V gene lost 2 bases and the J gene lost 6 bases, with 14 bases spanning the gap. This CDR3 is built from 14 residues. The germline gives CDR1 SGHTA, CDR2 FQGNSA.

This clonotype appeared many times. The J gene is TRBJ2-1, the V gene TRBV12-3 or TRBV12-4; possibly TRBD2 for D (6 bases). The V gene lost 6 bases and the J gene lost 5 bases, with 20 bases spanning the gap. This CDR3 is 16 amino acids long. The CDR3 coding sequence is TGTGCCAGCAGCAGACGGGACTTTTCGAAGGACAATGAGCAGTTCTTC. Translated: CASSRRDFSKDNEQFF.

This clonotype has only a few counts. This CDR3 is CSANPSGSGETQYF. The DNA of the CDR3 is TGCAGTGCTAACCCTAGCGGGAGTGGAGAGACCCAGTACTTC. The chain is built from TRBV20-1 and TRBJ2-5, with 10 nucleotides matching TRBD2. The junction had 6 bases not matched to a gene; V was cut back by 4 bases and J by 4 bases. This CDR3 has 14 residues. Germline V gene sequence: CDR1 DFQATT, CDR2 SNEGSKA (reference sequence).

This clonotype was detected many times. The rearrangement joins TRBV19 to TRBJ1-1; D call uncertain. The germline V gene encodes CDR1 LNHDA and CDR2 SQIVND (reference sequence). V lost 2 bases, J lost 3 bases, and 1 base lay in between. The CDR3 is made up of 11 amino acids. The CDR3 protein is CASSIYTEAFF. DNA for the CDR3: TGTGCCAGTAGTATATACACTGAAGCTTTCTTT.

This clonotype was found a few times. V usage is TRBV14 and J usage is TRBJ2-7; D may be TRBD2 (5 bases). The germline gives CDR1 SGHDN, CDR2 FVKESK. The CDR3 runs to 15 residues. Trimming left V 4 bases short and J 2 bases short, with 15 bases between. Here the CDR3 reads CASSPDEGGAYEQYF. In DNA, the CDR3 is TGTGCCAGCAGCCCAGACGAGGGCGGAGCCTACGAGCAGTACTTC.

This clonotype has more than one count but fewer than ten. The CDR3 loop reads CASSPGLPSYEQYF. Here the CDR3 DNA reads TGTGCCAGCAGCCCTGGACTCCCCTCCTACGAGCAGTACTTC. The V and J genes are TRBV5-5 and TRBJ2-7; D might be TRBD2 (5 bases). This CDR3 comprises 14 residues. CDR1 is SGHKS and CDR2 is YYEKEE in the germline V gene (reference sequence). Trimming removed 4 bases from V and 0 bases from J, with 11 bases in between.

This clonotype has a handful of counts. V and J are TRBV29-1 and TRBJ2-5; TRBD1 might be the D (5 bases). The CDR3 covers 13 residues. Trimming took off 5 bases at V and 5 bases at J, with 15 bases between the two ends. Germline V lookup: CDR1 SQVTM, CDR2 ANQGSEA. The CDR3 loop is CSVIRSKGETQYF. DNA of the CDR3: TGCAGCGTTATCCGCAGCAAGGGGGAGACCCAGTACTTC.

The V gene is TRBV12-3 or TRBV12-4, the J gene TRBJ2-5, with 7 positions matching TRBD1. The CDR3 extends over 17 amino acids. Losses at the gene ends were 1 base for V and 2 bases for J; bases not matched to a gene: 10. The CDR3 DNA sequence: TGTGCCAGCAGTTTAGACGTTGGGACAGTTTTTCAAGAGACCCAGTACTTC. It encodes CASSLDVGTVFQETQYF.

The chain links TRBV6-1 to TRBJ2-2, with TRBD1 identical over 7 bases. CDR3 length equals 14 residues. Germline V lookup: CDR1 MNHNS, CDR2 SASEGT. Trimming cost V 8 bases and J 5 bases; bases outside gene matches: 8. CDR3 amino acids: CASEERGRTGELFF. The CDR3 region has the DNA TGTGCCAGCGAGGAAAGGGGGCGAACCGGGGAGCTGTTTTTT.

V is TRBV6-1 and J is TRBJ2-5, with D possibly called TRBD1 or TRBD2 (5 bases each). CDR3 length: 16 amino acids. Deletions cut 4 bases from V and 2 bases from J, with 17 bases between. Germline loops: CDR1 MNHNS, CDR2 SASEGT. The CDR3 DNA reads TGTGCCAGCAGTGCCTTTGGGGGTCGGAGGCAAGAGACCCAGTACTTC. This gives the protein CASSAFGGRRQETQYF.

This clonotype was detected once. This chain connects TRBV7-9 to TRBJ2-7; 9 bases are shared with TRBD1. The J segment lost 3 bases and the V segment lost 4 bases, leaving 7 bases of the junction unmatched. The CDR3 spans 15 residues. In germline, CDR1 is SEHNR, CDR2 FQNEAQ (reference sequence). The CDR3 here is CASSYIGQGLYEQYF. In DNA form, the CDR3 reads TGTGCCAGCAGCTACATCGGACAGGGGCTCTACGAGCAGTACTTC.

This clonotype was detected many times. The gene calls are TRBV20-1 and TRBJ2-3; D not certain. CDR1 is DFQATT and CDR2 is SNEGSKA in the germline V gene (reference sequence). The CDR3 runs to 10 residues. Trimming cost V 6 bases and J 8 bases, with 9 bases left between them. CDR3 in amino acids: CSAQVATQYF. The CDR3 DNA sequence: TGCAGTGCCCAGGTTGCTACGCAGTATTTT.

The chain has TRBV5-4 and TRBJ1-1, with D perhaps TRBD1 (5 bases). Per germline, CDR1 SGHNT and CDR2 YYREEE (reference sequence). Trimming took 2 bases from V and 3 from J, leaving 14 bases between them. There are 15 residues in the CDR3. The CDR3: CASSFSGGGDTEAFF. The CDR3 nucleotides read TGTGCCAGCAGCTTCAGTGGTGGGGGAGACACTGAAGCTTTCTTT.

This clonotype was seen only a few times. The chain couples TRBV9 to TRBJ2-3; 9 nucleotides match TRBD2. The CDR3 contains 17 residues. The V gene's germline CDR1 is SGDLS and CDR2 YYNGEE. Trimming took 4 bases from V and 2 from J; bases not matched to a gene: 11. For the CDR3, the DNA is TGTGCCAGCAGCCTAGGGGCTAGCGGGGACTTCACAGATACGCAGTATTTT. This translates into CASSLGASGDFTDTQYF.

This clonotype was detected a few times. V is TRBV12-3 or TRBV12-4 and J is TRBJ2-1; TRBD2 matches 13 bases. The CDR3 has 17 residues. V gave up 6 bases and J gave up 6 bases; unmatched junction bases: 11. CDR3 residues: CASSFGLAGVGANEQFF. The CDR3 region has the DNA TGTGCCAGCAGCTTTGGACTAGCGGGAGTTGGGGCCAATGAGCAGTTCTTC.

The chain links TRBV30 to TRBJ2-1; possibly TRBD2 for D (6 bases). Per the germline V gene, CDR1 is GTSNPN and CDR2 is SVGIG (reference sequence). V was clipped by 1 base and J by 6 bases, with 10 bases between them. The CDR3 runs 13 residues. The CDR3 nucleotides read TGTGCCTGGAGTGAGGGTAGCGGCAATGAGCAGTTCTTC. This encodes CAWSEGSGNEQFF.

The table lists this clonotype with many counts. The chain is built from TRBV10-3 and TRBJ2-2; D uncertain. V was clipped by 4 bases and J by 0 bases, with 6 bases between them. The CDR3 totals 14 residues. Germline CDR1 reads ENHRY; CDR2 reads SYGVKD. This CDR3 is CAISGTTNTGELFF. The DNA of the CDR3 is TGTGCCATCAGTGGTACCACGAACACCGGGGAGCTGTTTTTT.

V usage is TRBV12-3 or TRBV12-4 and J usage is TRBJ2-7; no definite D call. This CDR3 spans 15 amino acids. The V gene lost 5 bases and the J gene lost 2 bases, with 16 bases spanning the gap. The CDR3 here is CASSPRSRATYEQYF. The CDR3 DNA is TGTGCCAGCAGTCCCAGATCCCGCGCCACCTACGAGCAGTACTTC.

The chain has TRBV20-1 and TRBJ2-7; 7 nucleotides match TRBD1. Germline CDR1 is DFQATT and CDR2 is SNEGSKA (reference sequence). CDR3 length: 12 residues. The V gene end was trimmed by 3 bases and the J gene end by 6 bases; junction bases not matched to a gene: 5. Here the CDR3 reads CSARIAGGEQYF. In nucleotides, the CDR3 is TGCAGTGCTAGGATTGCAGGGGGCGAGCAGTACTTC.

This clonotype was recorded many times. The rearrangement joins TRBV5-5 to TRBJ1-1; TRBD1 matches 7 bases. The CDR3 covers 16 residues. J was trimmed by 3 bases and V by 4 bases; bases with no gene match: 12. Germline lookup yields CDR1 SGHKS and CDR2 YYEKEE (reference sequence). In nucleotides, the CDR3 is TGTGCCAGCAGCCACAGACCGACAGGGTTGGACACTGAAGCTTTCTTT. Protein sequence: CASSHRPTGLDTEAFF.

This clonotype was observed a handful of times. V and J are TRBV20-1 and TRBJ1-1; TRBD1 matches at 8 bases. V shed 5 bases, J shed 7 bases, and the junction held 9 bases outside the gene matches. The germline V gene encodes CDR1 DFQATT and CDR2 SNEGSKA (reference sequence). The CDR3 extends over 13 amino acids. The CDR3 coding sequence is TGCAGTGCTGTACAGGGGGTGGAGAATGAAGCTTTCTTT. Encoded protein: CSAVQGVENEAFF.

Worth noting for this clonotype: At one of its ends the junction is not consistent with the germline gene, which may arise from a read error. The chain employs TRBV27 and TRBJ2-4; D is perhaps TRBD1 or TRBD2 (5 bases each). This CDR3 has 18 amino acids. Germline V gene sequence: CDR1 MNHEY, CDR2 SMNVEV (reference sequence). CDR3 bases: TGTGCCAGTGGAGTCGGCAGGGCTCTAAAGGAGGCCAAAAACTTTCAGTACTTC. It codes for CASGVGRALKEAKNFQYF.

This chain's CDR3 is CASSLVHRDTEAFF. The CDR3 DNA sequence: TGTGCCAGCAGCTTAGTTCACAGGGACACTGAAGCTTTCTTT. This chain links TRBV7-2 with TRBJ1-1, with D possibly matching TRBD1 (6 bases). This CDR3 is built from 14 residues. Germline V gives CDR1 SGHTA, CDR2 FQGNSA. Trimming took 1 base from V and 3 from J, leaving 9 bases between them.

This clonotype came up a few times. The CDR3 here is CASSPSGGRTQYF. The CDR3 DNA reads TGTGCCAGCAGCCCTAGCGGGGGTCGGACCCAGTACTTC. The chain combines TRBV12-3 or TRBV12-4 with TRBJ2-5; 10 bases fit TRBD2. The CDR3 contains 13 residues. J gave up 7 bases and V 6 bases, and 5 bases lay outside the gene matches.

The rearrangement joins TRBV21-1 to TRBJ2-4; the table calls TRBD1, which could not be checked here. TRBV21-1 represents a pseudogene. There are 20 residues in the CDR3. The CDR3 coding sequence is TGTGCCAGCAGCAAAGTTTGTAACGGGACAAAAGAAGGAGCCAAAAACATTCAGTACTTC. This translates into CASSKVCNGTKEGAKNIQYF.